This TCR beta chain was captured in a study of identical twins. Findings and limits, study-wide: It was possible that invariant MAIT and iNKT cells partly confounded the zero-insertion analyses. Within beta out-of-frame sequences, the excess sharing observed between twins was weaker.

Germline assignment: CDR1 MNHEY and CDR2 SVGEGT. The CDR3 sequence is 13 residues long. V was shortened by 2 bases and J by 5 bases, with 7 bases between the two germline ends. This clonotype was recorded many times. Antigen unknown. Each CDR3 protein gets one entry after TCRdb re-called the 5' RACE reads with MiXCR. The sample consists of around 100,000 distinct CDR3 sequences, 4.5% to 6.5% of them appearing once. This chain connects TRBV6-2 or TRBV6-3 to TRBJ1-5; D not resolved. Sequenced: memory T cells sorted from blood. This receptor was identified in a woman aged 45-65 years in good health. The CDR3 DNA reads as TGTGCCAGCAGTTACCGGATTCATCAGCCCCAGCATTTT. It yields the protein CASSYRIHQPQHF.